The 15 T cell receptor beta chains below were found in one sample sequenced in a study of shared clonotypes between healthy human individuals. Measured with immunoSEQ multiplex PCR; TCRdb has only the in-frame clones, and not every one. The sample has roughly 2.1 million clones; under 95% are singletons. Naive CD8 isolation took CD45RO-negative cells positively selected for CCR7 and excluded terminally differentiated effector memory CD45RA+ cells. Sequencing input: naive CD8+ T cells from PBMCs. Receptors originate from a young man in good health. Some clones in this sample may be carry-over from other donors' samples.

The chain uses TRBV4-3 and TRBJ1-4, with 7 bases lining up with TRBD1. Trimming took 4 bases from V and 7 from J; bases not matched to a gene: 9. The length of the CDR3 is 15 residues. The germline V gene encodes CDR1 LGHNA and CDR2 YSLEER. The DNA of the CDR3 is TGCGCCAGCAGCCGAGAGACAGGGTTAGGTGAAAAACTGTTTTTT. Its translation is CASSRETGLGEKLFF.

The genes are TRBV4-3 and TRBJ2-7, with no clear D. The CDR3 consists of 15 residues. V was cut by 0 bases and J by 1 base, with 10 bases left in between. Germline lookup yields CDR1 LGHNA and CDR2 YSLEER. The CDR3 sequence: CASSQDTRVSYEQYF. The CDR3 DNA reads as TGCGCCAGCAGCCAAGATACTCGGGTTTCCTACGAGCAGTACTTC.

V gene TRBV2 combines with J gene TRBJ2-7; no definite D call. The germline CDR1 and CDR2 sequences are SNHLY and FYNNEI. The CDR3 loop spans 13 amino acids. V lost 4 bases and J lost 4, with 11 bases in between. The CDR3 DNA sequence: TGTGCCAGCAGTGCTGGTCGAGGTTACGAGCAGTACTTC. It yields the protein CASSAGRGYEQYF.

A word on this clone: This same CDR3 is encoded by further DNA sequences in the sample. This chain's CDR3 is CASSQERAPNTEAFF. The DNA of the CDR3 is TGCGCCAGCAGCCAAGAGAGGGCCCCGAACACTGAAGCTTTCTTT. This rearrangement joins TRBV4-1 to TRBJ1-1; D not certain. Trimming removed 0 bases from V and 1 base from J, with 9 bases in between. CDR3 length: 15 amino acids. Germline V lookup: CDR1 MGHRA, CDR2 YSYEKL.

Turning to this clone: The same CDR3 also results from other DNA sequences found in this sample. The chain is built from TRBV6-5 and TRBJ2-7; 8 bases align to TRBD1. This CDR3 has 14 amino acids. The ends lost 5 bases at V and 3 bases at J; junction bases unmatched: 6. Germline CDR1 is MNHEY and CDR2 is SVGAGI. CDR3 DNA: TGTGCCAGCAGTCCCCGGACAGGGAGCTACGAGCAGTACTTC. Protein product: CASSPRTGSYEQYF.

This clone has only one observation. The chain carries TRBV4-3 and TRBJ2-3; D is ambiguous. Germline V gene sequence: CDR1 LGHNA, CDR2 YSLEER. The CDR3 loop spans 14 amino acids. Trimming took off 1 base at V and 6 bases at J, with 11 bases between the two ends. This chain's CDR3 is CASSQVSSGDTQYF. In DNA form, the CDR3 reads TGCGCCAGCAGCCAAGTGTCTTCCGGGGATACGCAGTATTTT.

The CDR3 DNA reads as TGTGCCAGCAGCCACACTTCGGGGTACGGCTACACCTTC. It codes for CASSHTSGYGYTF. The chain uses TRBV7-9 and TRBJ1-2, with D unclear. This CDR3 region has 13 residues. Germline V gene sequence: CDR1 SEHNR, CDR2 FQNEAQ (reference sequence). Trimming shortened V by 5 bases and J by 8 bases, and 15 bases separated the two germline ends.

The CDR3 region has the DNA TGTGCCAGCAGCTTATACCTAGCGGGAGTGTCCACAGATACGCAGTATTTT. Its translation is CASSLYLAGVSTDTQYF. The V call is TRBV7-8, the J call TRBJ2-3, with TRBD2 identical over 10 bases. Per germline, CDR1 SGHVS and CDR2 FQNEAQ. The CDR3 sequence is 17 residues long. Trimming cost V 2 bases and J 2 bases; bases outside gene matches: 7.

V gene TRBV12-5 combines with J gene TRBJ2-1; weak D call: TRBD2 (6 bases). The V gene lost 6 bases and the J gene lost 5 bases, with 14 bases spanning the gap. In germline, CDR1 is LGHNT, CDR2 FRNRAP. The CDR3 length is 14 residues. The CDR3 is CASGLSGTDNEQFF. CDR3 in DNA: TGTGCTAGTGGCCTTAGCGGAACAGACAATGAGCAGTTCTTC.

The chain couples TRBV2 to TRBJ2-2; D tentatively reads TRBD1 or TRBD2 (7 bases each). This CDR3 contains 16 residues. Germline-derived CDR1 and CDR2 are SNHLY and FYNNEI. The V gene lost 8 bases and the J gene lost 5 bases, with 21 bases spanning the gap. The CDR3 nucleotides read TGTGCCAGCTATACCTCTGACAGGGAGGGGACCGGGGAGCTGTTTTTT. This gives the protein CASYTSDREGTGELFF.

The CDR3 region is CASSGGTGTPSNQPQHF. As DNA, the CDR3 is TGTGCCAGCAGCGGGGGGACAGGGACGCCGAGCAATCAGCCCCAGCATTTT. The chain uses TRBV27 and TRBJ1-5; 9 nucleotides match TRBD1. Germline V gene data show CDR1 as MNHEY and CDR2 as SMNVEV (reference sequence). The CDR3 is 17 amino acids. V shed 6 bases, J shed 1 base, and the junction held 10 bases outside the gene matches.

The chain is built from TRBV6-5 and TRBJ1-2; D ambiguous. The germline gives CDR1 MNHEY, CDR2 SVGAGI. Trimming removed 4 bases from V and 5 bases from J, with 14 bases in between. CDR3 length: 14 amino acids. The CDR3 DNA is TGTGCCAGCAGTTCCACGGGATCCAGTTATGGCTACACCTTC. This translates into CASSSTGSSYGYTF.

The J gene is TRBJ2-5, the V gene TRBV28; 9 bases agree with TRBD1. The CDR3 consists of 16 residues. V gave up 3 bases and J gave up 2 bases; unmatched junction bases: 7. CDR1 and CDR2 (germline): MDHEN, SYDVKM. The CDR3 here is CASSFRGGTGQETQYF. In DNA form, the CDR3 reads TGTGCCAGCAGTTTTAGGGGCGGGACAGGGCAAGAGACCCAGTACTTC. Together with reference TRBV28 and TRBJ2-5, the CDR3 gives the full variable domain: DVKVTQSSRYLVKRTGEKVFLECVQDMDHENMFWYRQDPGLGLRLIYFSYDVKMKEKGDIPEGYSVSREKKERFSLILESASTNQTSMYLCASSFRGGTGQETQYFGPGTRLLVL.

The J gene is TRBJ2-7, the V gene TRBV2; the D is unclear. Germline lookup yields CDR1 SNHLY and CDR2 FYNNEI. Trimming took off 0 bases at V and 1 base at J, with 13 bases between the two ends. CDR3 length equals 16 residues. For the CDR3, the DNA is TGTGCCAGCAGTGAAGCTCCTAACATGGCGTCCTACGAGCAGTACTTC. Its protein is CASSEAPNMASYEQYF.

This chain uses TRBV4-1 with TRBJ1-5, with D unclear. Germline loops: CDR1 MGHRA, CDR2 YSYEKL. There are 13 residues in the CDR3. V was clipped by 4 bases and J by 3 bases, with 7 bases between them. The CDR3 reads CASSPPDNQPQHF. CDR3 DNA: TGCGCCAGCAGCCCGCCGGACAATCAGCCCCAGCATTTT.